This entry lists 22 T cell receptor beta chains sequenced from one sample in a study of cytomegalovirus exposure and HLA in healthy donors. TCRdb's copy holds only in-frame clones and misses some; the assay was immunoSEQ multiplex PCR. The sample has some 240,000 clones; around four fifths are singletons. Sequenced sample: PBMCs. Receptors originate from a young woman in good health and CMV-seronegative.

The chain carries TRBV11-2 and TRBJ1-1; D gene unclear. Between the trimmed V and J ends, which lost 5 bases and 1 base, there was a span of 17 bases. The germline V gene encodes CDR1 SGHAT and CDR2 FQNNGV. This CDR3 contains 16 residues. CDR3 nucleotides: TGTGCCAGCAGCCAATCCGGGTCCCGAACGAACACTGAAGCTTTCTTT. Its translation: CASSQSGSRTNTEAFF.

This clone was seen once. The V and J genes are TRBV5-6 and TRBJ1-6; D gene ambiguous. Germline assignment: CDR1 SGHDT and CDR2 YYEEEE. This CDR3 is built from 16 residues. The ends were cut back, 6 bases at V and 0 bases at J, with 13 bases in the middle. CDR3 in amino acids: CASTLNVSSYNSPLHF. As DNA, the CDR3 is TGTGCCAGCACCTTAAATGTAAGCTCCTATAATTCACCCCTCCACTTT.

The chain is built from TRBV27 and TRBJ2-7; 7 bases line up with TRBD1. There are 14 residues in the CDR3. J gave up 2 bases and V 6 bases, and 7 bases lay outside the gene matches. Germline loops: CDR1 MNHEY, CDR2 SMNVEV (reference sequence). The CDR3 bases are TGTGCCAGCAGCCCCGGGACAGAGGCCTACGAGCAGTACTTC. It specifies CASSPGTEAYEQYF.

J is TRBJ1-5 and V is TRBV28; D ambiguous. CDR1 MDHEN and CDR2 SYDVKM come from the germline V gene. Trimming pared 4 bases from V and 6 bases from J, leaving 7 bases between. CDR3 size: 12 residues. CDR3 sequence reads: CASSSLIQPQHF. The CDR3 coding sequence is TGTGCCAGCAGTTCACTAATTCAGCCCCAGCATTTT.

The count of this clone is one. V gene TRBV7-9 combines with J gene TRBJ2-7; a weak D match, TRBD1 (6 bases). The ends were cut back, 3 bases at V and 3 bases at J, with 9 bases in the middle. The CDR3 contains 13 residues. Germline loops: CDR1 SEHNR, CDR2 FQNEAQ (reference sequence). Written as DNA, the CDR3 is TGTGCCAGCAGCTTTGTAGGGGGCTACGAGCAGTACTTC. Residues: CASSFVGGYEQYF.

The chain has TRBV4-2 and TRBJ1-4; TRBD1 might be the D (5 bases). Germline-derived CDR1 and CDR2 are LGHNA and YNFKEQ. The V and J ends lost 0 bases and 8 bases respectively, with 13 bases between them. The CDR3 is 15 residues long. CDR3 sequence (DNA): TGTGCCAGCAGCCAAGAAAGCAGGGACGGCGAAAAACTGTTTTTT. Encoded protein: CASSQESRDGEKLFF.

The CDR3 bases are TGTGCCAGCAGTCCCCGACTTGCGACAGGGTACACTGAAGCTTTCTTT. Protein sequence: CASSPRLATGYTEAFF. The chain recombines TRBV27 with TRBJ1-1; 7 bases align to TRBD1. V was pared by 5 bases and J by 3 bases, with 12 bases of the junction left unmatched. This CDR3 spans 16 amino acids. Germline CDR1 MNHEY, CDR2 SMNVEV (reference sequence).

The CDR3 sequence is CASSVGLSGSTDTQYF. The DNA for the CDR3 is TGTGCCAGCAGCGTAGGGTTGTCAGGTTCCACAGATACGCAGTATTTT. The V gene is TRBV9, the J gene TRBJ2-3; D not certain. CDR3 length equals 16 residues. Germline V CDR1 and CDR2: SGDLS, YYNGEE. V was shortened by 0 bases and J by 2 bases, with 13 bases between the two germline ends.

The gene calls are TRBV28 and TRBJ2-1, with TRBD2 matching over 8 bases. This CDR3 comprises 14 residues. The ends lost 4 bases at V and 8 bases at J; junction bases unmatched: 7. The germline CDR1 and CDR2 sequences are MDHEN and SYDVKM. The CDR3 DNA reads TGTGCCAGCAGTTCCGGGACTAGATTCTATGAGCAGTTCTTC. Encoded protein: CASSSGTRFYEQFF.

The rearrangement joins TRBV28 to TRBJ2-7; 11 bases agree with TRBD2. V was clipped by 6 bases and J by 3 bases; unmatched bases: 7. Germline V gene data show CDR1 as MDHEN and CDR2 as SYDVKM. The CDR3 extends over 15 amino acids. The DNA for the CDR3 is TGTGCCAGCAGCCGCACGGGACTAGCGGACTACGAGCAGTACTTC. This codes for CASSRTGLADYEQYF.

A single count supports this clone. The chain has TRBV29-1 and TRBJ1-2; a possible D gene is TRBD1 (5 bases). CDR3 length: 14 residues. With 2 bases removed from V and 5 bases from J, the gap between germline ends came to 15 bases. Germline CDR1 and CDR2: SQVTM and ANQGSEA. This CDR3 reads CSVEMGGSSYGYTF. For the CDR3, the DNA is TGCAGCGTTGAAATGGGGGGAAGCTCTTATGGCTACACCTTC.

The rearrangement joins TRBV6-5 to TRBJ1-2, with D unresolved. Trimming shortened V by 5 bases and J by 5 bases, and 18 bases separated the two germline ends. CDR3 length: 15 residues. CDR1 and CDR2 from the germline V gene are MNHEY and SVGAGI. The CDR3 nucleotides are TGTGCCAGCAGTACACGAGGAGGGAGAATATATGGCTACACCTTC. Amino acids: CASSTRGGRIYGYTF.

V and J are TRBV5-1 and TRBJ2-1; 14 bases align to TRBD2. Germline values: CDR1 SGHRS, CDR2 YFSETQ. Germline trimming cut 4 bases from V and 6 bases from J; bases unmatched to any gene: 9. This CDR3 spans 17 amino acids. The CDR3 nucleotides are TGCGCCAGCAGCGACCTACCGGGACTAGCGGGAGTCAATGAGCAGTTCTTC. Amino acids: CASSDLPGLAGVNEQFF.

The chain's CDR3 is CASSLEQQPTYEQYF. In DNA form, the CDR3 reads TGTGCCAGCAGCTTAGAACAGCAACCTACCTACGAGCAGTACTTC. V is TRBV11-2 and J is TRBJ2-7; no definite D call. CDR1 SGHAT and CDR2 FQNNGV come from the germline V gene. The CDR3 runs to 15 residues. Trimming pared 0 bases from V and 2 bases from J, leaving 11 bases between.

Remarks on this clone: This may arise from a read error, as a much more abundant clone is one base away. V and J are TRBV5-4 and TRBJ2-7; D may be TRBD1 (5 bases). Germline CDR1 and CDR2: SGHNT and YYREEE (reference sequence). The CDR3 totals 11 residues. The V end was cut by 3 bases, the J end by 6 bases, with 7 bases between. The CDR3 spells CASSSTAEQYF. The DNA of the CDR3 is TGTGCCAGCAGCTCGACAGCCGAGCAGTACTTC.

The V gene is TRBV27, the J gene TRBJ1-1; maybe TRBD1 (6 bases). V lost 7 bases and J lost 0, with 9 bases in between. Germline V gene sequence: CDR1 MNHEY, CDR2 SMNVEV (reference sequence). The CDR3 has 13 residues. The DNA of the CDR3 is TGTGCCAGCAAGGACAGCATGAACACTGAAGCTTTCTTT. Translation: CASKDSMNTEAFF.

The chain carries TRBV7-2 and TRBJ1-2; D is possibly TRBD1 (5 bases). Trimming shortened V by 0 bases and J by 6 bases, and 14 bases separated the two germline ends. From germline, CDR1 is SGHTA and CDR2 FQGNSA. The CDR3 runs 15 residues. The DNA of the CDR3 is TGTGCCAGCAGCTTAGCGGGCAGGGAAGTCAATGGCTACACCTTC. This translates into CASSLAGREVNGYTF.

This sequence joins TRBV14 and TRBJ2-2, with D hard to call. This CDR3 spans 13 amino acids. Germline V lookup: CDR1 SGHDN, CDR2 FVKESK. Trimming took 0 bases from V and 4 from J, leaving 3 bases between them. DNA of the CDR3: TGTGCCAGCAGCCAAGAATTCACCGGGGAGCTGTTTTTT. Translating it yields CASSQEFTGELFF.

The chain employs TRBV27 and TRBJ2-7; 11 bases are a match to TRBD2. The junction had 6 bases not matched to a gene; V was cut back by 5 bases and J by 6 bases. There are 14 residues in the CDR3. Germline V gene data show CDR1 as MNHEY and CDR2 as SMNVEV (reference sequence). The CDR3 nucleotides are TGTGCCAGCAGTCTTAGCGGGAGGGCCTCCGAGCAGTACTTC. Translating it yields CASSLSGRASEQYF.

V and J are TRBV5-4 and TRBJ2-7; 7 nucleotides line up with TRBD1. In germline, CDR1 is SGHNT, CDR2 YYREEE (reference sequence). This CDR3 is built from 14 residues. V lost 4 bases, J lost 0 bases, and 4 bases stayed unmatched. The CDR3 region has the DNA TGTGCCAGCAGCCCCGGGACAGACTCCTACGAGCAGTACTTC. Residues: CASSPGTDSYEQYF.

The J gene is TRBJ2-5, the V gene TRBV30, with a possible D match to TRBD2 (5 bases). V dropped 4 bases and J dropped 5 bases, with 14 bases sitting between them. CDR1 is GTSNPN, CDR2 SVGIG, per germline (reference sequence). The CDR3 runs 13 residues. CDR3 amino acids: CAWNGGLGETQYF. As DNA, the CDR3 is TGTGCCTGGAATGGCGGGTTAGGGGAGACCCAGTACTTC.

The rearrangement joins TRBV10-3 to TRBJ2-7, with TRBD1 matching over 8 bases. Losses at the gene ends were 11 bases for V and 6 bases for J; bases not matched to a gene: 6. This CDR3 spans 11 amino acids. The germline V gene encodes CDR1 ENHRY and CDR2 SYGVKD. The CDR3 spells CAVQGAGEQYF. The CDR3 DNA reads as TGTGCCGTCCAGGGGGCGGGCGAGCAGTACTTC.